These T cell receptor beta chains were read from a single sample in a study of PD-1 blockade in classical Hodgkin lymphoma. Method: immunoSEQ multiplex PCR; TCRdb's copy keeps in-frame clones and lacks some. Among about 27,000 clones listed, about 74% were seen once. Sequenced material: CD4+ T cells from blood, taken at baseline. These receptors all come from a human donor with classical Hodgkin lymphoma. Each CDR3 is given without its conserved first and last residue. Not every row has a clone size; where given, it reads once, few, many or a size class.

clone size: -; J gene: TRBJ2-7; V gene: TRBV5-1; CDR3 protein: ASSLATGRGYEQY
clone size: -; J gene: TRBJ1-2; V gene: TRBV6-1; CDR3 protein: ASTATAPYGYT
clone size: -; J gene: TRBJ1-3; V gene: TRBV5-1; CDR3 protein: ASSSGTDGNTIY
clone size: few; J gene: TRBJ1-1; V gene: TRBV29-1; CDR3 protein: SVGANTEAF
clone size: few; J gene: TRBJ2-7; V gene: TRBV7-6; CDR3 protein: ASSSYRGFEQY
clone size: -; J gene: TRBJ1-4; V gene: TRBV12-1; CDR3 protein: ASSFTGPEKLF
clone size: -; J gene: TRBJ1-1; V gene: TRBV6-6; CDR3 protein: ASSVRGSLWFAEAF
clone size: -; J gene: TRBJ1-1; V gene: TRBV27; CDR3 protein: ASTPIWGASSTEAF
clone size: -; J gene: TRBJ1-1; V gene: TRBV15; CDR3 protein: ATSRDGQGQAF
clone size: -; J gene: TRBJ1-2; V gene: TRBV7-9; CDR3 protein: ASSLSPLRGNYGYT
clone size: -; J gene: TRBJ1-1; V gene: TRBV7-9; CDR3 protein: ASSLGVNRDTEAF
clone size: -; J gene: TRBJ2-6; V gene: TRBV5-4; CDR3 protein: ASSPPPGGGVLT
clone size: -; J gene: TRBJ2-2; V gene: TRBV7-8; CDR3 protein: ASRSGGESTGELF
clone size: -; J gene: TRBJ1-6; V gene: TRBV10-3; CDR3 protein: AISESIVKDSPLH
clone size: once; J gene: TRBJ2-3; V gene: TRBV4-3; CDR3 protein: ASSQGPRASGADTQY
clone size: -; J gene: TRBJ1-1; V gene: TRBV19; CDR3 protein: ASNPRLQGTEAF
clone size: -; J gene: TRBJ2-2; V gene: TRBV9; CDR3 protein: ASSVAGQGVGNTGELF
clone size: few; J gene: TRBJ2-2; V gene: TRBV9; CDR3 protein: ASSLRGLTGELF
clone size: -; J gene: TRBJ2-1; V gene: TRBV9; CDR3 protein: ASSPPGLAGSYNEQF
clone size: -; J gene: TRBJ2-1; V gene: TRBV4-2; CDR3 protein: ASNQGGAVNEQF
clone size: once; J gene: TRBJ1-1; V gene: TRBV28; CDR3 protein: ASSLILNTEAF
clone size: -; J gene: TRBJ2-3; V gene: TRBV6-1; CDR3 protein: ASSVEFLTDTQY
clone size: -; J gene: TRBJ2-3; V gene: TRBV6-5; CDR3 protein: ASSPNLREAQY
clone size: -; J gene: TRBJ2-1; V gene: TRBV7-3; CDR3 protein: ASSLMGREQF
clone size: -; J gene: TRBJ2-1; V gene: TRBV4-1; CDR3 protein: ASSPPYGLDEQF
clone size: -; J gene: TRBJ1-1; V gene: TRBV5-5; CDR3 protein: ASSPPLGMNTEAF
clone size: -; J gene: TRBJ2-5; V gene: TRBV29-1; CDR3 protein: SVEDRNQSQETQY
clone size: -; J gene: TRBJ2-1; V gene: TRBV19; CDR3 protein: ASSGGRNEQF
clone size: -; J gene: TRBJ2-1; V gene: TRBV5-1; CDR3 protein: ASSSVSGGTNEQF
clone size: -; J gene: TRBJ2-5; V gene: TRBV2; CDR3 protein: ASSGAGTGMETQY
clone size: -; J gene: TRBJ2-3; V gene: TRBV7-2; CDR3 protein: ASGPGFVPTQY
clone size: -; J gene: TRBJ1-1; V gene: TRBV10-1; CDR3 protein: ASSESVGVRMNTEAF
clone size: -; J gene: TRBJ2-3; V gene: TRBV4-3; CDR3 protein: ASSPFGTGRSTDTQY
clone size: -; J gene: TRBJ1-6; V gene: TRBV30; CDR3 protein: AWSGTVTSYNSPLH
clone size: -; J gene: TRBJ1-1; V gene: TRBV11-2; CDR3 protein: ASSWGTEAF
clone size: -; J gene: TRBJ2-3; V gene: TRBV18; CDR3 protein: ASSPPAGASTDTQY
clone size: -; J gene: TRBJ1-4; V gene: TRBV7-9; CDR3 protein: ASSSRDRAEKLF
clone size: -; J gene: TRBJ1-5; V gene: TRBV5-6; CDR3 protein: ASSESGMGQPQH
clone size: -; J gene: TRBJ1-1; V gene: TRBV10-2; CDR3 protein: ASSESELKAF
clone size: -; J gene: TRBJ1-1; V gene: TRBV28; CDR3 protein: ASSLWRVGHTEAF
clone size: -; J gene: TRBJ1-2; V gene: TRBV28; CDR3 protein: ASSSSFGGRTYGYT